One T cell receptor (beta chain) is described in this entry. The record originates from a study of blood T cell repertoires in COVID-19. In the study overall: Acute and convalescent COVID-19 specimens originated in the United States, Italy and Spain. From T cells, B-cell-depleted T cells, or PBMCs came the material, which was cDNA or gDNA.

V was cut by 7 bases and J by 1 base, with 19 bases left in between. CDR1 LNHDA and CDR2 SQIVND come from the germline V gene (reference sequence). This CDR3 is 16 amino acids long. In the original processing: How many nucleated cells were present was estimated from reference gene primer amplification. Method: immunoSEQ multiplex PCR; TCRdb's copy keeps in-frame clones and lacks some. The DNA gave D and trimming, while V, J and clone size come from that table. The sample carries hundreds of thousands of clones, 81% recorded once. The specimen sequenced was peripheral blood. The sequence derives from a woman older than 75 with acute or convalescent COVID-19. The V call is TRBV19, the J call TRBJ1-1; D is undetermined. DNA for the CDR3: TGTGCCAGTAAATACCTCGGTGTTCGGGAGAACACTGAAGCTTTCTTT. This translates into CASKYLGVRENTEAFF.